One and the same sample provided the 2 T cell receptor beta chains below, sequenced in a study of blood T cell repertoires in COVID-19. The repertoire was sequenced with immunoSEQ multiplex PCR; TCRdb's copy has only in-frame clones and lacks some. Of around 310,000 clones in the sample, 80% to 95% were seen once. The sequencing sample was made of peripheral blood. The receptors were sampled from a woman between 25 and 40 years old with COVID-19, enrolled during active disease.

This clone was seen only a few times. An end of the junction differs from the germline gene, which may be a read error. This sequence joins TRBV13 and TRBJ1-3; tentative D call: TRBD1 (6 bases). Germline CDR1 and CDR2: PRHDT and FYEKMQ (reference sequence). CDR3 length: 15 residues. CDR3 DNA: TGTGCCAGCAGCCTAGGACAGCCCTCTGGAAACACCATATATTTT. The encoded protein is CASSLGQPSGNTIYF.

CDR3 in amino acids: CASSQLVGGNTIYF. The CDR3 region has the DNA TGTGCCAGCAGCCAATTGGTCGGGGGAAACACCATATATTTT. The chain recombines TRBV3-1 (or the pseudogene TRBV3-2) with TRBJ1-3; D is uncertain. Germline V gene data show CDR1 as LGHDT and CDR2 as YNNKEL (reference sequence). This CDR3 region has 14 residues. The ends were cut back, 2 bases at V and 4 bases at J, with 9 bases in the middle.